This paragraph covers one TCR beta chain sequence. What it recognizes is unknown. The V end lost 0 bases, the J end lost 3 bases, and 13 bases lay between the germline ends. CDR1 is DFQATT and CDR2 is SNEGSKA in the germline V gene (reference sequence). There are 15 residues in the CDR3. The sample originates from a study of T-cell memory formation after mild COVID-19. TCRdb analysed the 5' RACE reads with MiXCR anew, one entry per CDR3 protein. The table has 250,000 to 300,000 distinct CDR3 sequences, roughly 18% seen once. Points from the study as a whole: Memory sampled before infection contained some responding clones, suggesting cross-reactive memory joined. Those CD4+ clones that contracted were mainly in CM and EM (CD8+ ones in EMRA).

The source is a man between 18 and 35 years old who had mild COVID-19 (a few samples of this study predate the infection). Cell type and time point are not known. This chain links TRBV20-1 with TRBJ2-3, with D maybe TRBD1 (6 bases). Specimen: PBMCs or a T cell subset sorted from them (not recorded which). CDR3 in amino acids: CSARDFQGTTDTQYF. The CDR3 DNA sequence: TGCAGTGCTAGAGATTTTCAGGGGACGACAGATACGCAGTATTTT.